The 5 T cell receptor beta chains given below trace back to one sample, sequenced in a study of post-analysis software for immune sequencing data. Unique molecular identifiers were built into the TCR beta cDNA libraries. A single record per CDR3 protein comes from TCRdb applying MiXCR to the PCR reads. This table has hundreds of thousands of distinct CDR3 sequences, just under 30% appearing once. These receptors lack a known antigen. The study's findings and limits: Five TRBV segments, including TRBV5-6, TRBV5-1 and TRBV20-1, were more frequent in patients than controls.

The specimen sequenced was blood. Receptors originate from a girl under 18 with multiple sclerosis.

The chain joins TRBV6-2 or TRBV6-3 to TRBJ2-5; 14 bases align to TRBD2. CDR1 is MNHEY, CDR2 SVGEGT, per germline. This CDR3 is built from 19 residues. The V gene end was trimmed by 2 bases and the J gene end by 11 bases; junction bases not matched to a gene: 19. The CDR3 DNA reads TGTGCCAGCAGTTACCCACCGGGACTAGCGGGAGAACCAAACAATGAGCAGTACTTC. Translated: CASSYPPGLAGEPNNEQYF.

This rearrangement joins TRBV20-1 to TRBJ2-2; no clear D. CDR1 is DFQATT, CDR2 SNEGSKA, per germline (reference sequence). The CDR3 spans 13 residues. The V end was cut by 0 bases, the J end by 6 bases, with 8 bases between. This CDR3 is CSARDPGAGELFF. As DNA, the CDR3 is TGCAGTGCTAGAGATCCAGGCGCCGGGGAGCTGTTTTTT.

The chain combines TRBV20-1 with TRBJ2-4; 7 bases agree with TRBD2. Near its end, the DNA agrees better with TRBJ2-7, so the J call may be wrong. Germline CDR1 is DFQATT and CDR2 is SNEGSKA (reference sequence). This CDR3 has 14 amino acids. Written as DNA, the CDR3 is TGCAGTGCTAGAGCTGGCGGGAGACCCTACGAGCAGTACTTC. Its protein is CSARAGGRPYEQYF.

The rearrangement joins TRBV9 to TRBJ2-3, with 8 bases that match TRBD2. Looked up from germline, CDR1 is SGDLS and CDR2 is YYNGEE. The CDR3 extends over 16 amino acids. V trimming: 2 bases; J trimming: 2 bases; junction bases outside the gene matches: 7. The CDR3 spells CASSVTSGVFTDTQYF. DNA of the CDR3: TGTGCCAGCAGCGTTACTAGCGGAGTATTCACAGATACGCAGTATTTT.

This chain connects TRBV20-1 to TRBJ2-3; 12 nucleotides line up with TRBD2. V lost 5 bases, J lost 9 bases, and 9 bases stayed unmatched. CDR3 length equals 14 residues. Germline CDR1 DFQATT, CDR2 SNEGSKA (reference sequence). CDR3 amino acids: CSAQTSGGGDTQYF. The CDR3 bases are TGCAGTGCTCAGACTAGCGGGGGTGGGGACACGCAGTATTTT.